The 7 T cell receptor beta chains presented below share a single source sample, sequenced in a study of CD8 T cell repertoires and HIV-1 epitope variants. What these receptors recognize is not known. Method: immunoSEQ multiplex PCR; TCRdb's copy keeps in-frame clones and lacks some. The repertoire consists of about 5,000 clones, with around two thirds occurring once and the leading ten covering 42%. The sequenced material came from cultured CD8+ T cells derived from PBMCs. The receptors were sampled from a male donor with HIV.

The chain has TRBV11-2 and TRBJ1-1; unclear D gene. Germline V CDR1 and CDR2: SGHAT, FQNNGV. Trimming cost V 5 bases and J 1 base, with 14 bases left between them. The CDR3 has 15 amino acids. The CDR3 DNA sequence: TGTGCCAGCAGCCCACGGGGAGGTTCGAACACTGAAGCTTTCTTT. Protein sequence: CASSPRGGSNTEAFF.

This clone has more than one count but fewer than ten. V and J are TRBV2 and TRBJ2-1, with 10 bases matching TRBD2. The junction had 4 bases not matched to a gene; V was cut back by 7 bases and J by 4 bases. The CDR3 spans 14 residues. Germline CDR1 and CDR2: SNHLY and FYNNEI. The CDR3 DNA sequence: TGTGCCAGCAAGATGACTAGCGGGTACAATGAGCAGTTCTTC. This sequence encodes CASKMTSGYNEQFF.

The chain couples TRBV27 to TRBJ2-2; 12 nucleotides match TRBD2. The length of the CDR3 is 19 residues. The germline V gene has CDR1 MNHEY and CDR2 SMNVEV (reference sequence). V was pared by 7 bases and J by 6 bases, with 18 bases of the junction left unmatched. CDR3 region: CASTLSIGLAGLKSGELFF. For the CDR3, the DNA is TGTGCCAGCACTCTCTCAATAGGACTAGCGGGACTAAAATCCGGGGAGCTGTTTTTT.

This clone was counted only a few times. The J gene is TRBJ2-6, the V gene TRBV7-9; D remains unclear. Germline assignment: CDR1 SEHNR and CDR2 FQNEAQ (reference sequence). Trimming left V 3 bases short and J 1 base short, with 10 bases between. The CDR3 is made up of 16 amino acids. CDR3: CASSFDLASGANVLTF. The CDR3 DNA follows: TGTGCCAGCAGCTTCGATCTGGCATCTGGGGCCAACGTCCTGACTTTC.

The rearrangement uses TRBV15 and TRBJ2-4; 7 bases agree with TRBD1. The CDR3 has 16 amino acids. Germline V gene data show CDR1 as LNHNV and CDR2 as YYDKDF (reference sequence). V lost 1 base, J lost 7 bases, and 10 bases stayed unmatched. The CDR3 nucleotides are TGTGCCACCAGCAGAGTATACCCAGGGGGTCTGAACATTCAGTACTTC. It translates to CATSRVYPGGLNIQYF.

The V and J genes are TRBV5-1 and TRBJ2-7; no clear D. Trimming stripped 4 bases from V and 7 bases from J, with 21 bases between. Germline CDR1 is SGHRS and CDR2 is YFSETQ. This CDR3 contains 15 residues. CDR3 bases: TGCGCCAGCAGCCAGTACGGTACCGGGTTGGAAGAGCAGTACTTC. Translating gives CASSQYGTGLEEQYF.

V is TRBV6-1 and J is TRBJ2-7; D not resolved. In germline, CDR1 is MNHNS, CDR2 SASEGT. This CDR3 region has 15 residues. Between the trimmed V and J ends, which lost 2 bases and 7 bases, there was a span of 18 bases. The DNA for the CDR3 is TGTGCCAGCAGTGAACGCGGTGTTTCTATTCGTGAGCAGTACTTC. Protein sequence: CASSERGVSIREQYF.